Sequencing of this TCR beta chain was carried out in a study of T-cell reconstitution after alpha-beta-depleted transplantation in children. Molecular barcoding with unique molecular identifiers was used for the TCRbeta library. TCRdb re-analysed the PCR reads in MiXCR, keeping a single row per CDR3 protein. This sample has around 300,000 distinct CDR3 sequences, with 9.5% to 13% found just once. This CDR3 spans 16 amino acids. The V gene's germline CDR1 is MNHNS and CDR2 SASEGT. The V and J ends lost 5 bases and 7 bases, in that order; junction bases with no gene match: 14. The sample here was PBMCs, taken before TCRalphabeta/CD19-depleted stem cell transplant. This chain uses TRBV6-1 with TRBJ2-1; the match to TRBD2 covers 7 bases. The TCR was taken from a boy under two years old with acute myeloid leukemia, due to receive a stem cell transplant. The CDR3 loop reads CASSPPGTGGDNEQFF. As DNA, the CDR3 is TGTGCCAGCAGTCCCCCAGGTACGGGAGGCGATAATGAGCAGTTCTTC.